This entry describes one T cell receptor beta chain. The germline gives CDR1 SGHAT, CDR2 FQNNGV. CDR3 length equals 12 residues. V dropped 8 bases and J dropped 8 bases, with 14 bases sitting between them. The record originates from a study of shared clonotypes between healthy human individuals. Here immunoSEQ multiplex PCR was the method, and the copy in TCRdb shows in-frame clones only, minus some. The sample has around 1.9 million clones; about 94% are singletons. Positively selected for CCR7, the CD45RO-negative cells used as naive CD8 cells excluded terminally differentiated effector memory CD45RA+ cells.

This chain links TRBV11-2 with TRBJ2-3; a possible D gene is TRBD2 (6 bases). Sequencing was performed on naive CD8+ T cells from PBMCs. The clonotype comes from a man younger than 30 in good health. Some clones in this sample may be carry-over from other donors' samples. The CDR3 region has the DNA TGTGCCAGCCAAGACTCGGAGGGTACGCAGTATTTT. It is translated as CASQDSEGTQYF.